This T cell receptor beta chain is from a study of regulatory T cells in long-lasting Graves disease. The time point was: newly diagnosed GD, antithyroid drugs for less than 3 months. Extracted PBMC RNA gave rise to the TCR library. This clonotype was seen more than once but under ten times. CDR1 is LGHNT, CDR2 FRNRAP, per germline. Trimming pared 2 bases from V and 3 bases from J, leaving 16 bases between. The CDR3 extends over 16 amino acids. Relying on iRepertoire HTBI primers and Arm-PCR of CDR3 regions, the team built TCR beta libraries. TCRdb fed the multiplex PCR reads into MiXCR, producing one record per CDR3 protein. Here the sample spans 350,000 to 550,000 distinct CDR3 sequences, under 15% being singletons. The same specimen was also included in a second study, on T cells in Graves' hyperthyroidism and ophthalmopathy.

The receptor comes from a woman aged 30 to 39 with Graves disease. This rearrangement joins TRBV12-5 to TRBJ1-2; D unresolved. The input for sequencing was peripheral blood mononuclear cells (PBMCs), taken at new diagnosis, from a patient treated with antithyroid drugs. The CDR3 sequence: CASGLTLGGAYYGYTF. In DNA form, the CDR3 reads TGTGCTAGTGGTTTGACCCTCGGAGGAGCGTACTATGGCTACACCTTC.